This TCR beta chain is from a study of T cells in Graves' hyperthyroidism and ophthalmopathy. Germline assignment: CDR1 KGHSH and CDR2 LQKENI. This CDR3 comprises 16 residues. The J segment lost 4 bases and the V segment lost 1 base, leaving 8 bases of the junction unmatched. This clonotype appeared many times. Its antigen is unknown. Subjects with ophthalmopathy showed a Clinical Activity Score no lower than 3, a NOSPECS grade no lower than 4, and a duration shorter than 3 months. Source material for PBMCs was over 8 ml fresh peripheral blood. TCR beta CDR3 regions were amplified from RNA transcripts. The TCR CDR3 was amplified in a first-round RT-PCR using the HTBI primer set. TCRdb independently ran MiXCR on the multiplex PCR reads; one entry per CDR3 protein. Among about 380,000 distinct CDR3 sequences listed, more than 12% were seen once. Broader study findings: Blood also carried most thyroid clonotypes expanded above 0.001. From stable hyperthyroidism, ophthalmopathy was separated by a 13 V-J model.

The sample consisted of blood. The chain carries TRBV18 and TRBJ2-7; the match to TRBD2 covers 9 bases. This TCR came from a woman in her 30s with Graves' ophthalmopathy. The CDR3 DNA reads as TGTGCCAGCTCACCACGGGCGGGAGGGGTCTCTTACGAGCAGTACTTC. Translating it yields CASSPRAGGVSYEQYF.